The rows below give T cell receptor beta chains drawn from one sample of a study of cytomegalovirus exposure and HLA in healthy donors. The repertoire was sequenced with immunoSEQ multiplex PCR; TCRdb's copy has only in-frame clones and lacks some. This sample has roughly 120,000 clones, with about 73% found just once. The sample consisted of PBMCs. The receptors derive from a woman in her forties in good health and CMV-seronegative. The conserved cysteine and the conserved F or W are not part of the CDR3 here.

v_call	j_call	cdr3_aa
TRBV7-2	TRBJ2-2	ASRLPGLNTGELF
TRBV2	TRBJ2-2	ASSPGTGTGELF
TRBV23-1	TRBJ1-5	ASSPPDRATANNQPQH
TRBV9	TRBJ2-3	ASSVVAHNTDTQY
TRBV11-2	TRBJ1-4	ASRGSTNEKLF
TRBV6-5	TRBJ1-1	ASSYSVGTGGAF
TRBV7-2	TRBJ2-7	ASSLGSAGGPINEQY
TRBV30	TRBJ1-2	AWSYTLAAGYT
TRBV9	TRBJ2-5	ASSVMGGLQETQY
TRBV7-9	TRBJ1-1	ASSLRGTGDTEAF
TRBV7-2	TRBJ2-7	ASSLGGLGTLGQY
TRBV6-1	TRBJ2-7	ASSEWRSEQY
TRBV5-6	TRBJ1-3	ASSWDSSGNTIY
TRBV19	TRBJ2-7	ASSEGLQRDEQY
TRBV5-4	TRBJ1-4	ASSLAQGNTNEKLF
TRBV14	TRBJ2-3	ASFCRQPASTDTQY
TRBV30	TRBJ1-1	AWNWGRNTEAF
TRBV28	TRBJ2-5	ASRMPLEGTQY
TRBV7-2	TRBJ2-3	ASSSPTKSTDTQY